What follows are 28 T cell receptor beta chains derived from one specimen sequenced in a study of blood T cell repertoires in COVID-19. Using immunoSEQ multiplex PCR, the repertoire was profiled, and TCRdb retains in-frame clones only, with some absent. The table includes more than 200,000 clones, around 86% detected once. The sequenced sample was peripheral blood. The source is a man older than 75 with acute or convalescent COVID-19.

This sequence joins TRBV28 and TRBJ1-2; no reliable D call. The CDR3 length is 12 residues. V was cut by 5 bases and J by 4 bases, with 8 bases left in between. CDR1 and CDR2 (germline): MDHEN, SYDVKM. The CDR3 DNA reads as TGTGCCAGCAGTGCCAAACTCTATGGCTACACCTTC. It translates to CASSAKLYGYTF.

V is TRBV28 and J is TRBJ2-6; no clear D gene. The length of the CDR3 is 16 residues. V was clipped by 6 bases and J by 0 bases, with 12 bases between them. Germline V gene sequence: CDR1 MDHEN, CDR2 SYDVKM. The DNA of the CDR3 is TGTGCCAGCAGCGAAGCCTCCGCCTCTGGGGCCAACGTCCTGACTTTC. Protein sequence: CASSEASASGANVLTF.

The gene calls are TRBV3-1 (or the pseudogene TRBV3-2) and TRBJ1-5; the D is unclear. This CDR3 is 14 amino acids long. CDR1 is LGHDT, CDR2 YNNKEL, per germline (reference sequence). Trimming took off 4 bases at V and 2 bases at J, with 9 bases between the two ends. The CDR3 bases are TGTGCCAGCAGCCCTAGGTTAGGCAATCAGCCCCAGCATTTT. Translated: CASSPRLGNQPQHF.

J is TRBJ2-1 and V is TRBV27; 11 nucleotides match TRBD2. The CDR3 runs to 18 residues. The germline CDR1 and CDR2 sequences are MNHEY and SMNVEV (reference sequence). V lost 0 bases to trimming and J lost 4 bases; unmatched junction nucleotides: 8. The CDR3 spells CASSLSSPGLAAYNEQFF. The CDR3 DNA is TGTGCCAGCAGTTTATCGAGCCCGGGACTAGCGGCGTACAATGAGCAGTTCTTC.

This clone was found a few times. This chain links TRBV16 with TRBJ1-4, with D possibly TRBD1 on 6 matching bases. This CDR3 region has 15 residues. CDR1 and CDR2 from the germline V gene are KGHSY and FQNENV. V gave up 5 bases and J gave up 6 bases, with 16 bases separating them. DNA of the CDR3: TGTGCCAGCAGCTATCCCACAGGGAGGGATGAAAAACTGTTTTTT. This encodes CASSYPTGRDEKLFF.

This clone showed up just once. The rearrangement links TRBV11-2 to TRBJ2-2; TRBD1 is a possible D gene (6 bases). In germline, CDR1 is SGHAT, CDR2 FQNNGV. The CDR3 spans 15 residues. The V end lost 4 bases, the J end lost 4 bases, and 13 bases lay between the germline ends. The CDR3 sequence: CASSYNRDTTGELFF. Here the CDR3 DNA reads TGTGCCAGCAGCTACAACCGGGACACCACCGGGGAGCTGTTTTTT.

The rearrangement uses TRBV15 and TRBJ2-1; 16 bases line up with TRBD2. J lost 0 bases, V lost 1 base, and 12 bases had no gene match. Germline CDR1 is LNHNV and CDR2 is YYDKDF (reference sequence). The CDR3 is 22 amino acids. The CDR3 DNA reads as TGTGCCACCAGCAGAGCTCACCTCGGGACTAGCGGGAGGGTGAGCTCCTACAATGAGCAGTTCTTC. Translating it yields CATSRAHLGTSGRVSSYNEQFF.

This chain uses TRBV7-2 with TRBJ2-3; perhaps TRBD2 as D (5 bases). The CDR3 has 15 amino acids. CDR1 is SGHTA, CDR2 FQGNSA, per germline. V was shortened by 1 base and J by 3 bases, with 11 bases between the two germline ends. The CDR3 DNA is TGTGCCAGCAGCTTAGGAGGGAGCGGTACAGATACGCAGTATTTT. Translating gives CASSLGGSGTDTQYF.

The chain employs TRBV10-3 and TRBJ2-2, with 8 bases that match TRBD1. Germline V gives CDR1 ENHRY, CDR2 SYGVKD. V lost 5 bases to trimming and J lost 4 bases; unmatched junction nucleotides: 3. The CDR3 totals 14 residues. CDR3 nucleotide sequence: TGTGCCATCAGTCACACAGGGGGCACCGGGGAGCTGTTTTTT. Protein: CAISHTGGTGELFF.

The chain joins TRBV6-6 to TRBJ2-6; 7 nucleotides agree with TRBD1. The CDR3 covers 15 residues. The J segment lost 0 bases and the V segment lost 8 bases, leaving 4 bases of the junction unmatched. Germline V gives CDR1 MNHNY, CDR2 SVGAGI (reference sequence). The CDR3 DNA is TGTGCCAGCCGGGACAGTGCCTCTGGGGCCAACGTCCTGACTTTC. As protein: CASRDSASGANVLTF.

This chain uses TRBV5-1 with TRBJ2-1, with 12 bases fitting TRBD1. This CDR3 region has 15 residues. Losses at the gene ends were 3 bases for V and 7 bases for J; bases not matched to a gene: 5. Per germline, CDR1 SGHRS and CDR2 YFSETQ. This CDR3 reads CASSYRDRGQNEQFF. The CDR3 coding sequence is TGCGCCAGCAGCTACCGGGACAGGGGGCAGAATGAGCAGTTCTTC.

The chain couples TRBV5-1 to TRBJ1-1, with D possibly being TRBD1 (6 bases). Germline V gene data show CDR1 as SGHRS and CDR2 as YFSETQ. V was trimmed by 5 bases and J by 1 base, leaving 12 bases between them. The CDR3 extends over 14 amino acids. CDR3 in amino acids: CASRTGQPNTEAFF. CDR3 in DNA: TGCGCCAGCAGGACTGGACAGCCGAACACTGAAGCTTTCTTT.

The V gene is TRBV19, the J gene TRBJ2-3, with D hard to call. The CDR3 length is 17 residues. Trimming took off 5 bases at V and 1 base at J, with 19 bases between the two ends. Germline CDR1 LNHDA, CDR2 SQIVND (reference sequence). The CDR3 region is CASSRIEVRLGTDTQYF. In DNA form, the CDR3 reads TGTGCCAGTAGTCGGATCGAGGTGCGGTTGGGCACAGATACGCAGTATTTT.

V usage is TRBV7-9 and J usage is TRBJ1-1; TRBD1 agrees at 8 bases. The CDR3 has 15 residues. V lost 5 bases and J lost 0; bases outside the gene matches: 5. Germline V gene data show CDR1 as SEHNR and CDR2 as FQNEAQ (reference sequence). The CDR3 DNA reads as TGTGCCAGCAGCCGATGGACAGGGATGAACACTGAAGCTTTCTTT. Translating gives CASSRWTGMNTEAFF.

CDR3: CATSGAGQRHNEQFF. In nucleotides, the CDR3 is TGTGCCACCAGTGGCGCGGGACAGAGACACAATGAGCAGTTCTTC. This sequence joins TRBV24-1 and TRBJ2-1, with D possibly being TRBD1 (7 bases). The V gene lost 5 bases and the J gene lost 5 bases, with 15 bases spanning the gap. The CDR3 sequence is 15 residues long. Germline CDR1 is KGHDR and CDR2 is SFDVKD.

The V call is TRBV25-1, the J call TRBJ1-4; 10 bases align to TRBD1. With V trimmed by 3 bases and J by 10 bases, 8 bases remained unmatched. This CDR3 has 15 residues. CDR1 is MGHDK and CDR2 is SYGVNS in the germline V gene. CDR3 sequence (DNA): TGTGCCAGCAGTGATAGGGACAGGGGAGTAGGAAAACTGTTTTTT. Translated, it gives CASSDRDRGVGKLFF.

The chain joins TRBV27 to TRBJ1-5; TRBD1 matches 8 bases. V lost 5 bases to trimming and J lost 0 bases; unmatched junction nucleotides: 3. This CDR3 has 15 amino acids. Germline CDR1 is MNHEY and CDR2 is SMNVEV (reference sequence). CDR3 nucleotide sequence: TGTGCCAGCAGTGACAGGGGTACTAGCAATCAGCCCCAGCATTTT. Translated: CASSDRGTSNQPQHF.

The V call is TRBV28, the J call TRBJ1-2; D remains ambiguous. CDR3 length equals 13 residues. The germline V gene encodes CDR1 MDHEN and CDR2 SYDVKM. Trimming stripped 6 bases from V and 3 bases from J, with 11 bases between. CDR3 sequence (DNA): TGTGCCAGCAGCTCCCTAGGTGACTATGGCTACACCTTC. Translated: CASSSLGDYGYTF.

The chain carries TRBV5-1 and TRBJ2-1, with 9 bases aligning to TRBD1. This CDR3 contains 15 residues. V gave up 2 bases and J gave up 4 bases; unmatched junction bases: 4. Germline CDR1 SGHRS, CDR2 YFSETQ. The CDR3, as DNA: TGCGCCAGCAGCTTAGGACAGGGGAAATACAATGAGCAGTTCTTC. It translates to CASSLGQGKYNEQFF.

A single count supports this clone. V gene TRBV9 combines with J gene TRBJ2-3; 8 nucleotides match TRBD1. The junction had 4 bases not matched to a gene; V was cut back by 1 base and J by 3 bases. Germline CDR1 is SGDLS and CDR2 is YYNGEE. CDR3 size: 15 residues. The CDR3 DNA is TGTGCCAGCAGCGTATCAGGGGGCGGGACAGATACGCAGTATTTT. It yields the protein CASSVSGGGTDTQYF.

The CDR3 sequence is CASSTRQGGGATNEKLFF. For the CDR3, the DNA is TGTGCCAGTAGTACGAGGCAGGGCGGGGGTGCAACTAATGAAAAACTGTTTTTT. V and J are TRBV19 and TRBJ1-4, with TRBD1 as a possible D gene (5 bases). Germline CDR1 reads LNHDA; CDR2 reads SQIVND (reference sequence). Trimming stripped 4 bases from V and 0 bases from J, with 18 bases between. The CDR3 runs to 18 residues.

This sequence joins TRBV5-1 and TRBJ2-1, with D possibly matching TRBD1 (6 bases). Germline V CDR1 and CDR2: SGHRS, YFSETQ. This CDR3 contains 16 residues. V was clipped by 3 bases and J by 5 bases, with 18 bases between them. CDR3 loop: CASSSQGPAVDNEQFF. The CDR3 coding sequence is TGCGCCAGCAGCTCCCAGGGGCCCGCGGTCGACAATGAGCAGTTCTTC. The full variable domain, completed using reference TRBV5-1 and TRBJ2-1, is KAGVTQTPRYLIKTRGQQVTLSCSPISGHRSVSWYQQTPGQGLQFLFEYFSETQRNKGNFPGRFSGRQFSNSRSEMNVSTLELGDSALYLCASSSQGPAVDNEQFFGPGTRLTVL.

This clone came up a few times. This rearrangement joins TRBV4-1 to TRBJ2-1; D is unclear. Germline V CDR1 and CDR2: MGHRA, YSYEKL. There are 14 residues in the CDR3. Trimming cost V 2 bases and J 4 bases, with 9 bases left between them. The CDR3: CASSQLVIYNEQFF. As DNA, the CDR3 is TGCGCCAGCAGCCAACTAGTAATTTACAATGAGCAGTTCTTC.

The gene calls are TRBV5-1 and TRBJ1-1; 8 nucleotides agree with TRBD1. CDR3 length: 16 residues. Trimming took 3 bases from V and 5 from J; bases not matched to a gene: 12. Per germline, CDR1 SGHRS and CDR2 YFSETQ. CDR3 in amino acids: CASSSYPTGGDTEAFF. The CDR3 DNA is TGCGCCAGCAGCTCGTACCCTACAGGGGGTGATACTGAAGCTTTCTTT.

V gene TRBV18 combines with J gene TRBJ2-7; tentative D call: TRBD2 (5 bases). Germline CDR1 and CDR2: KGHSH and LQKENI. The germline V and J ends were trimmed by 2 bases and 8 bases, with 10 bases remaining between them. CDR3 length equals 12 residues. The CDR3 spells CASSPVTGKQYV. The CDR3 coding sequence is TGTGCCAGCTCACCAGTTACGGGGAAGCAGTACGTC.

The J gene is TRBJ2-5, the V gene TRBV4-1, with a possible D match to TRBD2 (6 bases). The CDR3 runs 14 residues. Germline CDR1 and CDR2: MGHRA and YSYEKL. V was shortened by 6 bases and J by 5 bases, with 16 bases between the two germline ends. CDR3 coding DNA: TGCGCCAGCAGTGCTACGGCGGCGGGGGAGACCCAGTACTTC. Its translation is CASSATAAGETQYF.

V gene TRBV5-8 combines with J gene TRBJ2-7, with D maybe TRBD2 (6 bases). This CDR3 has 12 amino acids. CDR1 is SGHTS, CDR2 YDEGEE, per germline. The CDR3 DNA follows: TGTGCCAGCAGCTCGGTGACTAGTCGGGTCCACGTC. It specifies CASSSVTSRVHV.

This clone was picked up one time. The rearrangement uses TRBV9 and TRBJ2-2; 9 bases agree with TRBD1. The CDR3 has 15 amino acids. The germline CDR1 and CDR2 sequences are SGDLS and YYNGEE. Unmatched junction bases numbered 3, after V lost 3 bases and J lost 3 bases. In nucleotides, the CDR3 is TGTGCCAGCAGCGCCAGGACAGGGGACACCGGGGAGCTGTTTTTT. As protein: CASSARTGDTGELFF.